This TCR beta chain was profiled in a study of T cells in Graves' hyperthyroidism and ophthalmopathy. This clonotype was seen at least ten times. Amplification of TCR beta CDR3 regions used RNA as the template. TCR CDR3 underwent first-round RT-PCR with the HTBI primer set. TCRdb processed the multiplex PCR reads anew with MiXCR; each CDR3 protein has one entry. The table shows 480,000 or so distinct CDR3 sequences, with over 13% occurring only once. V lost 2 bases and J lost 3; bases outside the gene matches: 7. Per the germline V gene, CDR1 is SGHTA and CDR2 is FQGNSA. CDR3 length: 17 residues. The sequence was obtained from a woman under 30 with Graves' hyperthyroidism. V is TRBV7-2 and J is TRBJ1-3; 10 bases agree with TRBD1. Source material: blood. The CDR3 sequence: CASSLRGTGVGGNTIYF. CDR3 nucleotides: TGTGCCAGCAGCTTACGCGGGACAGGGGTTGGTGGAAACACCATATATTTT. Together with reference TRBV7-2 and TRBJ1-3, the CDR3 gives the full variable domain: GAGVSQSPSNKVTEKGKDVELRCDPISGHTALYWYRQSLGQGLEFLIYFQGNSAPDKSGLPSDRFSAERTGGSVSTLTIQRTQQEDSAVYLCASSLRGTGVGGNTIYFGEGSWLTVV.